These 16 T cell receptor beta chains were all obtained from the same sample, sequenced in a study of T cells expressing NK-cell markers. TCRdb reanalyzed the 5' RACE reads, giving one entry per CDR3 protein sequence and no DNA. Its table lists 400,000 to 500,000 distinct CDR3 sequences. The sequencing input was blood T cells: a sorted CD56 or NKG2C T cell subset, CD4+ or CD8+ T cells, or bulk PBMC T cells (not recorded which). All receptors derive from a woman between 18 and 70 years old in good health.

The gene calls are TRBV7-2 and TRBJ1-2; TCRdb returns TRBD1, unconfirmable since there is no DNA. This CDR3 region has 11 residues. The V gene's germline CDR1 is SGHTA and CDR2 FQGNSA. CDR3 sequence reads: CASSSGLGYTF. Filled out from reference TRBV7-2 and TRBJ1-2, the complete variable domain reads GAGVSQSPSNKVTEKGKDVELRCDPISGHTALYWYRQSLGQGLEFLIYFQGNSAPDKSGLPSDRFSAERTGGSVSTLTIQRTQQEDSAVYLCASSSGLGYTFGSGTRLTVV.

V usage is TRBV6-2 or TRBV6-3 and J usage is TRBJ1-5. This CDR3 comprises 13 residues. CDR1 and CDR2 from the germline V gene are MNHEY and SVGEGT. CDR3 in amino acids: CASSSGSYQPQHF.

The V gene is TRBV20-1, the J gene TRBJ2-3; TCRdb selects TRBD1, and the lack of DNA leaves this call unchecked. Germline V lookup: CDR1 DFQATT, CDR2 SNEGSKA (reference sequence). This CDR3 has 15 residues. CDR3 loop: CSAWGGGGLSDTQYF.

This chain uses TRBV12-3 or TRBV12-4 with TRBJ1-1. The CDR3 consists of 14 residues. CDR3 amino acids: CASSFTVRTREAFF.

The gene calls are TRBV10-3 and TRBJ2-1; TCRdb lists TRBD2, though no DNA is available to test this call. This CDR3 is 14 amino acids long. CDR1 ENHRY and CDR2 SYGVKD come from the germline V gene. The CDR3: CAISQELAGNEQFF.

This sequence joins TRBV7-2 and TRBJ2-7. The CDR3 loop spans 14 amino acids. CDR1 and CDR2 (germline): SGHTA, FQGNSA. This chain's CDR3 is CASSWKKPPYEQYF. Full variable domain (remainder filled in from reference TRBV7-2 and TRBJ2-7): GAGVSQSPSNKVTEKGKDVELRCDPISGHTALYWYRQSLGQGLEFLIYFQGNSAPDKSGLPSDRFSAERTGGSVSTLTIQRTQQEDSAVYLCASSWKKPPYEQYFGPGTRLTVT.

CDR3 residues: CASSLDPRADTQYF. The rearrangement links TRBV5-1 to TRBJ2-3; TCRdb reports TRBD1, a call that lacks DNA to check it against. The CDR3 is 14 residues long. Looked up from germline, CDR1 is SGHRS and CDR2 is YFSETQ.

V usage is TRBV7-9 and J usage is TRBJ1-2; TCRdb designates TRBD1, a call that cannot be tested without DNA. CDR1 and CDR2 (germline): SEHNR, FQNEAQ (reference sequence). The CDR3 spans 13 residues. This CDR3 reads CASNRQGIYGYTF.

The chain carries TRBV28 and TRBJ2-3; checking the TCRdb D call of TRBD1 is not possible without DNA. The CDR3 has 15 amino acids. From germline, CDR1 is MDHEN and CDR2 SYDVKM. CDR3 sequence reads: CASSFRGQGTDTQYF.

This chain uses TRBV7-9 with TRBJ2-2. CDR3 length equals 13 residues. Germline values: CDR1 SEHNR, CDR2 FQNEAQ (reference sequence). CDR3 residues: CASSLSEVGELFF.

The rearrangement joins TRBV7-8 to TRBJ1-6. Germline-derived CDR1 and CDR2 are SGHVS and FQNEAQ. The CDR3 consists of 13 residues. CDR3: CASSLAGNSPLHF. Drawing the rest from reference TRBV7-8 and TRBJ1-6, the complete variable domain is GAGVSQSPRYKVAKRGQDVALRCDPISGHVSLFWYQQALGQGPEFLTYFQNEAQLDKSGLPSDRFFAERPEGSVSTLKIQRTQQEDSAVYLCASSLAGNSPLHFGNGTRLTVT.

CDR3 sequence: CASSSTGTQSYEQYF. The chain uses TRBV12-3 or TRBV12-4 and TRBJ2-7; TCRdb selects TRBD1, and the lack of DNA leaves this call unchecked. CDR3 length: 15 residues.

V and J are TRBV30 and TRBJ2-2; TCRdb proposes TRBD1, but this gene call is untestable without DNA. Germline V gene data show CDR1 as GTSNPN and CDR2 as SVGIG (reference sequence). The CDR3 has 15 amino acids. The CDR3 spells CALYPGSPGTGELFF.

J is TRBJ2-3 and V is TRBV6-1; with no DNA, the TCRdb D assignment of TRBD1 cannot be verified. The CDR3 consists of 12 residues. Germline loops: CDR1 MNHNS, CDR2 SASEGT. CDR3 sequence reads: CASVTGVDTQYF.

This rearrangement joins TRBV12-3 or TRBV12-4 to TRBJ2-3; the D call of TRBD1 rests on TCRdb alone, since no DNA is present to check it. The CDR3 contains 15 residues. The CDR3: CASSLAGGYTDTQYF.

The rearrangement links TRBV4-3 to TRBJ2-7. Looked up from germline, CDR1 is LGHNA and CDR2 is YSLEER. This CDR3 is 15 amino acids long. The CDR3 spells CASSQETHDSYEQYF.